The 10 T cell receptor beta chains presented below share a single source sample, sequenced in a study of OX40 agonist ivuxolimab in advanced cancers. This table comes from immunoSEQ multiplex PCR, and its TCRdb copy is limited to in-frame clones, with some not included. The sample records 35,000 to 50,000 clones, roughly 92% being singletons. The material sequenced was CD4+ or CD8+ T cells sorted from blood, taken in a trial of the OX40 agonist ivuxolimab. The receptors originated from an adult with an advanced solid tumor such as melanoma, head and neck, liver or kidney cancer.

CDR3 DNA: TGTGCCAGCACCAAGGGGACAGCCAGCAATGAGCAGTTCTTC. Residues: CASTKGTASNEQFF. The chain employs TRBV11-3 and TRBJ2-1; TRBD1 agrees at 7 bases. The CDR3 has 14 residues. Trimming cost V 7 bases and J 6 bases; bases outside gene matches: 9. Per germline, CDR1 SGHNT and CDR2 YENEEA.

The chain has TRBV14 and TRBJ1-2, with TRBD1 as a possible D gene (5 bases). V lost 11 bases, J lost 1 base, and 14 bases lay in between. The CDR3 contains 13 residues. CDR1 is SGHDN, CDR2 FVKESK, per germline. The CDR3 region is CAGSTVINYGYTF. The CDR3 nucleotides read TGTGCCGGGTCGACAGTCATTAACTATGGCTACACCTTC. Based on the CDR3 plus reference TRBV14 and TRBJ1-2, the full variable domain is EAGVTQFPSHSVIEKGQTVTLRCDPISGHDNLYWYRRVMGKEIKFLLHFVKESKQDESGMPNNRFLAERTGGTYSTLKVQPAELEDSGVYFCAGSTVINYGYTFGSGTRLTVV.

This clone was counted a few times. This sequence joins TRBV11-2 and TRBJ2-1; 7 positions agree with TRBD2. CDR3 length equals 14 residues. J lost 4 bases, V lost 5 bases, and 5 bases had no gene match. Germline V gene lookup returns CDR1 SGHAT and CDR2 FQNNGV. Written as DNA, the CDR3 is TGTGCCAGCAGCGGGGGGAGGGATTACAATGAGCAGTTCTTC. Amino acid sequence: CASSGGRDYNEQFF.

This rearrangement joins TRBV6-5 to TRBJ2-6, with a tentative D call TRBD2 (5 bases). The germline V and J ends were trimmed by 0 bases and 0 bases, with 6 bases remaining between them. There are 16 residues in the CDR3. CDR1 is MNHEY and CDR2 is SVGAGI in the germline V gene. This chain's CDR3 is CASSYSAGSGANVLTF. The CDR3 nucleotides are TGTGCCAGCAGTTACTCGGCGGGCTCTGGGGCCAACGTCCTGACTTTC.

CDR3 DNA: TGTGCCAGCAGTGAATCTCAACAGGTTCCTGAAAAACTGTTTTTT. It is translated as CASSESQQVPEKLFF. The V gene is TRBV25-1, the J gene TRBJ1-4, with D possibly matching TRBD1 (5 bases). The germline gives CDR1 MGHDK, CDR2 SYGVNS. V was pared by 1 base and J by 7 bases, with 13 bases between. The CDR3 has 15 amino acids.

The V call is TRBV19, the J call TRBJ2-6, with 9 nucleotides matching TRBD1. V was pared by 1 base and J by 5 bases, with 6 bases of the junction left unmatched. The V gene's germline CDR1 is LNHDA and CDR2 SQIVND (reference sequence). There are 17 residues in the CDR3. CDR3 DNA: TGTGCCAGTAGTATAGGGACAGGGGCCAATTGGGCCAACGTCCTGACTTTC. It is translated as CASSIGTGANWANVLTF.

This clone was seen just once. The rearrangement uses TRBV11-2 and TRBJ2-1; 11 bases align to TRBD2. CDR1 is SGHAT and CDR2 is FQNNGV in the germline V gene. This CDR3 comprises 19 residues. The junction had 12 bases not matched to a gene; V was cut back by 1 base and J by 4 bases. CDR3 amino acids: CASSLGVLAGGPDYNEQFF. The CDR3 DNA reads TGTGCCAGCAGCTTAGGGGTTTTAGCGGGAGGGCCGGATTACAATGAGCAGTTCTTC.

This chain uses TRBV19 with TRBJ2-2; 7 bases line up with TRBD2. The length of the CDR3 is 14 residues. In germline, CDR1 is LNHDA, CDR2 SQIVND (reference sequence). The V and J ends lost 3 bases and 5 bases, in that order; junction bases with no gene match: 3. CDR3 residues: CASSMLGGTGELFF. In DNA, the CDR3 is TGTGCCAGTAGTATGTTGGGGGGGACCGGGGAGCTGTTTTTT.

The genes are TRBV29-1 and TRBJ2-3; 12 bases line up with TRBD2. This CDR3 comprises 16 residues. J lost 3 bases, V lost 3 bases, and 7 bases had no gene match. CDR1 is SQVTM, CDR2 ANQGSEA, per germline. CDR3 residues: CSVEGPLAGGTDTQYF. CDR3 in DNA: TGCAGCGTTGAGGGTCCACTAGCGGGAGGAACAGATACGCAGTATTTT.

The CDR3, as DNA: TGTGCCAGCAGTGATACCGGGACAGGGAATTCCTACGAGCAGTACTTC. Amino acid sequence: CASSDTGTGNSYEQYF. The chain is built from TRBV7-9 and TRBJ2-7; 9 positions agree with TRBD1. Per germline, CDR1 SEHNR and CDR2 FQNEAQ (reference sequence). The CDR3 totals 16 residues. Trimming took 6 bases from V and 1 from J; bases not matched to a gene: 10.